This T cell receptor (beta chain) was recovered during a study of blood T cell repertoires in COVID-19. Whole-study context: T cells, B-cell-depleted T cells, or PBMCs supplied cDNA or gDNA.

Authors' methods: Estimation of nucleated cell counts relied on the amplification of reference gene primers. Sequencing used immunoSEQ multiplex PCR; TCRdb keeps in-frame clones, though not all of them. For V, J and clone size, that table is used; D and trimming come from the DNA. There are about 250,000 clones in the sample; around 86% occur only once, and roughly 0.96% lies in the top ten. J lost 4 bases, V lost 2 bases, and 11 bases had no gene match. CDR1 and CDR2 from the germline V gene are MNHEY and SVGEGT. The CDR3 runs to 18 residues. This TCR derives from a middle-aged woman who had recovered from COVID-19. The sample consisted of peripheral blood. The chain combines TRBV6-2 or TRBV6-3 with TRBJ2-7, with 13 bases fitting TRBD2. In DNA, the CDR3 is TGTGCCAGCAGTTACGCCGGACTAGCGGGAGCAAAGTTGTACGAGCAGTACTTC. This translates into CASSYAGLAGAKLYEQYF.